This T cell receptor beta chain was recovered during a study of cytomegalovirus exposure and HLA in healthy donors. Study in general: Early on, a data release was issued that held some 91 million unique TCRs from HLA-typed donors.

The CDR3 totals 16 residues. With V trimmed by 7 bases and J by 3 bases, 10 bases remained unmatched. The study sampled nominally healthy donors, though unrecorded immune exposures were likely. With 60 Vbeta and 13 Jbeta primers, the PCR was carried out. The repertoire was sequenced with immunoSEQ multiplex PCR; TCRdb's copy has only in-frame clones and lacks some. This table has some 150,000 clones, more than 80% appearing once. Turning to this clone: Its specificity is unknown.

General study results and limits: When the data were analyzed later, several of the most significant clusters appeared to be linked to common viral pathogens.

Sequenced sample: PBMCs. The TCR originated in a woman in her thirties or forties in good health and CMV-seropositive. The V gene is TRBV23-1, the J gene TRBJ2-7; 12 nucleotides align to TRBD2. TRBV23-1 has ORF status, its function being uncertain. CDR3 region: CASTGLAGFPLYEQYF. CDR3 in DNA: TGCGCCAGCACCGGACTAGCGGGGTTCCCACTCTACGAGCAGTACTTC.